The rows below give T cell receptor beta chains drawn from one sample of a study of memory CD4+ T cells and cytomegalovirus serostatus. Only in-frame clones appear in the TCRdb table, and some are missing; sequencing was by immunoSEQ multiplex PCR. The table records around 63,000 clones, roughly 75% of them present only once. Material: memory CD4+ T cells from blood. The receptors shown here come from an adult in good health and CMV-seronegative. Some clones in this sample may be carry-over from other donors' samples. CDR3s include the opening cysteine and the closing phenylalanine or tryptophan. D genes are given only for firm matches. Some rows have no size entry. The others give once, few or many, or a class for an expanded clone.

TRBV27,TRBJ1-4,TRBD1,.,TGTGCCAGCAGTCTGGGGACAGGGGAACCCAAAAAACTGTTTTTT,CASSLGTGEPKKLFF
TRBV11-3,TRBJ1-6,.,once,TGTGCCAGCAGCTTACGGACGGATTCACCCCTCCACTTT,CASSLRTDSPLHF
TRBV30,TRBJ1-6,.,.,TGTGCCTGGAGTATCCCGGGGGGGGTTAATTCACCCCTCCACTTT,CAWSIPGGVNSPLHF
TRBV28,TRBJ2-7,.,.,TGTGCCAGCACTACTTCTCCCCTCGGTTACGAGCAGTACTTC,CASTTSPLGYEQYF
TRBV5-1,TRBJ2-6,.,once,TGCGCCAGCAGCTTGGGGATACTGGCCAACGTCCTGACTTTC,CASSLGILANVLTF
TRBV15,TRBJ1-1,TRBD1,.,TGTGCCACCTCAACAGGGGTAAACACTGAAGCTTTCTTT,CATSTGVNTEAFF
TRBV7-9,TRBJ2-5,TRBD1,.,TGTGCCAGCAGCTTAGGGGACAGGGGGCATCGTGAGACCCAGTACTTC,CASSLGDRGHRETQYF
TRBV18,TRBJ2-7,.,.,TGTGCCAGCTCAGGAACAGGGTGGTCCTACGAGCAGTACTTC,CASSGTGWSYEQYF
TRBV2,TRBJ2-2,.,.,TGTGCCAGCAGTGAACGGGCCGGGGAGCTGTTTTTT,CASSERAGELFF
TRBV28,TRBJ2-1,.,.,TGTGCCAGCAGGGTTGGTGGGAGGCCCAATGAGCAGTTCTTC,CASRVGGRPNEQFF
TRBV6-1,TRBJ1-2,.,.,TGTGCCAGCAGATCGGGGGGGGTTACTTATGGCTACACCTTC,CASRSGGVTYGYTF
TRBV11-1,TRBJ2-2,.,once,TGTGCCAGCAGCTTAGGCAGGGGAAAAACCGGGGAGCTGTTTTTT,CASSLGRGKTGELFF
TRBV7-2,TRBJ2-2,TRBD2,.,TGTGCCAGCAGCTTCCCTAGCGGGAGGGCGTCGAACACCGGGGAGCTGTTTTTT,CASSFPSGRASNTGELFF
TRBV6-1,TRBJ1-2,.,.,TGTGCCAGCAGTGAGTGGGGGGAGTATGGCTACACCTTC,CASSEWGEYGYTF
TRBV7-9,TRBJ2-1,.,few,TGTGCCAGCAGCTCTGGACGGATCAATGAGCAGTTCTTC,CASSSGRINEQFF
TRBV5-1,TRBJ2-7,TRBD1,.,TGCGCCAGCAGCTTGTCAACACAGGGGATCGGCCACGAGCAGTACTTC,CASSLSTQGIGHEQYF
TRBV7-9,TRBJ2-3,TRBD1,.,TGTGCCAGCAGCTTAGCGCGGATCGGACAGGGCCCTAGCACAGATACGCAGTATTTT,CASSLARIGQGPSTDTQYF
TRBV11-2,TRBJ2-3,.,few,TGTGCCAGCAGCCAGGGGGATACGCAGTATTTT,CASSQGDTQYF
TRBV5-1,TRBJ2-7,TRBD2,.,TGCGCCAGCAGCCCCGGCCAGGGTAGCGGGGCGTCCTACGAGCAGTACTTC,CASSPGQGSGASYEQYF
TRBV5-1,TRBJ2-7,.,.,TGCGCCAGCAGCTTGGAAACGGGTGGGTACGAGCAGTACTTC,CASSLETGGYEQYF
TRBV7-2,TRBJ2-7,.,.,TGTGCCAGCAGCACGACTAGGGGGAGCTCCTACGAGCAGTACTTC,CASSTTRGSSYEQYF
TRBV7-3,TRBJ1-1,.,.,TGTGCCAGCAGCGAACAGGGTTGGGCCACTGAAGCTTTCTTT,CASSEQGWATEAFF
TRBV4-1,TRBJ1-2,.,once,TGCGCCAGCAGCCAAGACCGCAGGAACTATGGCTACACCTTC,CASSQDRRNYGYTF
TRBV5-1,TRBJ2-3,.,.,TGCGCCAGCAGCTTGCTAAACCCGGACTCCACAGATACGCAGTATTTT,CASSLLNPDSTDTQYF
TRBV6-6,TRBJ1-1,.,.,TGTGCCAGCAGTCAATGGGCTGGGACTGAAGCTTTCTTT,CASSQWAGTEAFF
TRBV7-3,TRBJ1-2,TRBD1,.,TGTGCCAGCAGCCCCGGGACAGGGGCCTATGGCTACACCTTC,CASSPGTGAYGYTF
TRBV7-2,TRBJ2-7,.,.,TGTGCCAGCAGCTTACAGAAGGCCTACGAGCAGTACTTC,CASSLQKAYEQYF
TRBV6-5,TRBJ2-3,.,.,TGTGCCAGCAGTTACTTTTTCTTTAGAGATACGCAGTATTTT,CASSYFFFRDTQYF
TRBV5-8,TRBJ2-3,.,.,TGTGCCAGCAGCTTGCAAGGGAGTCCAGATACGCAGTATTTT,CASSLQGSPDTQYF
TRBV2,TRBJ2-5,.,few,TGTGCCAGCAGTCTGAGTGGCCAAGAGACCCAGTACTTC,CASSLSGQETQYF
TRBV19,TRBJ2-3,.,once,TGTGCCAGCTCCGCGGGGAGAGTGGCAGATACGCAGTATTTT,CASSAGRVADTQYF
TRBV10-3,TRBJ1-2,.,.,TGTGCCATCAGTGAGTCGACAACAGGGTTTTCCTATGGCTACACCTTC,CAISESTTGFSYGYTF
TRBV2,TRBJ1-5,TRBD1,many,TGTGCCAGCAGTAAACAGGGGGGTAGCAATCAGCCCCAGCATTTT,CASSKQGGSNQPQHF
TRBV5-4,TRBJ2-2,.,.,TGTGCCAGCAGCTTAAACTATAACACCGGGGAGCTGTTTTTT,CASSLNYNTGELFF
TRBV4-2,TRBJ2-7,.,.,TGTGCCAGCAGCCAAGATCCTCGGGGGAGCGGCCACGAGCAGTACTTC,CASSQDPRGSGHEQYF
TRBV30,TRBJ1-1,.,.,TGTGCCTGGAGTGACAGGGACGGGGTTGAAGCTTTCTTT,CAWSDRDGVEAFF
TRBV7-2,TRBJ2-7,TRBD2,.,TGTGCCAGCAGCGTCATATCACCGGGACTAGCAGGCGAGCAGTACTTC,CASSVISPGLAGEQYF
TRBV30,TRBJ2-3,.,.,TGTGCTACGCAGAGTTCTAGCACAGATACGCAGTATTTT,CATQSSSTDTQYF
TRBV28,TRBJ2-7,.,few,TGTGCCAGCAGTTGGGGAACAGGGAGAGGTCGGGACGAGCAGTACTTC,CASSWGTGRGRDEQYF
TRBV7-9,TRBJ2-7,TRBD2,.,TGTGCCAGCAGCCAAGCTAGCGGGGGGCTTTATGAGCAGTACTTC,CASSQASGGLYEQYF
TRBV6-5,TRBJ2-7,TRBD1,.,TGTGCCAGCAGTAGACTGACAGGGGGATGGAACGAGCAGTACTTC,CASSRLTGGWNEQYF
TRBV5-1,TRBJ2-5,TRBD2,.,TGCGCCAGCAGCTTCGGGACTAGCGGGTACCAAGAGACCCAGTACTTC,CASSFGTSGYQETQYF
TRBV29-1,TRBJ2-7,TRBD2,once,TGCAGCGTTGACAAAGGGGGATCTAGCGGGAGTTATTACGAGCAGTACTTC,CSVDKGGSSGSYYEQYF
TRBV5-1,TRBJ2-7,.,.,TGCGCCAGCAGCCCCCAGGGCTACGAGCAGTACTTC,CASSPQGYEQYF
TRBV7-2,TRBJ2-3,TRBD2,.,TGTGCCAGCAGCTTAGGAGTAGCGGGCCGGGTGGAGGCGCAGTATTTT,CASSLGVAGRVEAQYF
TRBV7-2,TRBJ2-1,.,once,TGTGCCAGCACCCCCCCTTGGGGCAAAAATGAGCAGTTCTTC,CASTPPWGKNEQFF
TRBV6-1,TRBJ2-7,TRBD2,.,TGTGCCAGCAGTGCTCGGACTAGCGGGAGCCACGAGCAGTACTTC,CASSARTSGSHEQYF
TRBV10-3,TRBJ2-7,.,.,TGTGCCATCAGTGGGCAGGCCCTAGAGCAGTACTTC,CAISGQALEQYF
TRBV6-1,TRBJ2-3,.,.,TGTGCCAGCAGTGATCGACTTGGCCCAGATACGCAGTATTTT,CASSDRLGPDTQYF
TRBV28,TRBJ2-3,TRBD2,.,TGTGCCAGCAGTGTCTCACTCGGGGGGGCGGGGACGCCAGATACGCAGTATTTT,CASSVSLGGAGTPDTQYF
TRBV30,TRBJ2-1,TRBD1,.,TGTGCCTGGGGGGGACAGGGAGGGTTCAATGAGCAGTTCTTC,CAWGGQGGFNEQFF
TRBV5-1,TRBJ1-6,TRBD1,.,TGCGCCAGCAGCGAAATGACAGGGAGTCATTCACCCCTCCACTTT,CASSEMTGSHSPLHF
TRBV5-6,TRBJ2-5,TRBD1,once,TGTGCCAGCAGCCTCGGACAGGGAGAGACCCAGTACTTC,CASSLGQGETQYF
TRBV7-8,TRBJ2-7,TRBD2,few,TGTGCCAGCAGCATGGGACTAGCGGCCTACGAGCAGTACTTC,CASSMGLAAYEQYF
TRBV4-1,TRBJ2-5,TRBD2,.,TGCGCCAGCAGCCAAGGTTTACTAGCGGTTCAAGAGACCCAGTACTTC,CASSQGLLAVQETQYF
TRBV6-6,TRBJ2-7,.,once,TGTGCCAGCAGTGACATGGACAGCTCCTACGAGCAGTACTTC,CASSDMDSSYEQYF
TRBV30,TRBJ2-5,TRBD2,.,TGTGCCTGGAGTGTGGCGGGGGGGTTCGGTGGAGAGACCCAGTACTTC,CAWSVAGGFGGETQYF